This T cell receptor (beta chain) was observed in a study of blood T cell repertoires in COVID-19. Overall study: Two consecutive negative NP/OP PCR tests, clearance, or resolved symptoms defined Cohort 3 recovery.

V was shortened by 0 bases and J by 4 bases, with 3 bases between the two germline ends. The CDR3 is made up of 12 amino acids. Germline CDR1 and CDR2: SGHVS and FQNEAQ. Profiled with immunoSEQ multiplex PCR; TCRdb holds only in-frame clones, not every one. Of approximately 210,000 clones in the sample, over 75% were seen once. The sequencing sample was made of PBMCs or T cells enriched from blood (not recorded which). The sequence was obtained from a man aged 25-45 years in a cohort exposed to, infected with or recovered from COVID-19 (not recorded which). The V gene is TRBV7-8, the J gene TRBJ1-1, with D unresolved. The CDR3 coding sequence is TGTGCCAGCAGCTTAGCGGCCACTGAAGCTTTCTTT. Residues: CASSLAATEAFF.